This T cell receptor beta chain comes out of a study of shared clonotypes between healthy human individuals. Study-level background: CD4 naive cells filled three plates per donor, CD4 memory three, CD8 naive two and CD8 memory one.

A word on this clone: Antigen: not known.

Findings and limits, study-wide: Having only a few donors restricted how much genetic and exposure-history diversity was captured.

Donors, without exception, were Caucasian adults residing in Nashville, Tennessee. As originally analysed: Filtering differed because ImmunoSEQ produced junction-only sequences that carried no quality scores. Produced via immunoSEQ multiplex PCR; TCRdb's table is partial and in-frame only. D and trimming were read from the DNA, whereas the V and J calls and clone size are those reported in that table. Altogether about 2.4 million clones are present, 80% to 95% being singletons, with the ten largest covering 0.36%. Trimming left V 6 bases short and J 4 bases short, with 19 bases between. Germline loops: CDR1 MDHEN, CDR2 SYDVKM. The CDR3 loop spans 15 amino acids.

This clonotype originated in a man aged 18 to 30 in good health. Some clones in this sample may be carry-over from other donors' samples. The J gene is TRBJ2-7, the V gene TRBV28; D possibly corresponds to TRBD2 (8 bases). The specimen sequenced was naive CD4+ T cells from PBMCs. The subset: CD45RA+ positively selected. The CDR3 DNA reads as TGTGCCAGCAGCTCAGGGGGGGCGGGAGGATACGAGCAGTACTTC. Its protein is CASSSGGAGGYEQYF.